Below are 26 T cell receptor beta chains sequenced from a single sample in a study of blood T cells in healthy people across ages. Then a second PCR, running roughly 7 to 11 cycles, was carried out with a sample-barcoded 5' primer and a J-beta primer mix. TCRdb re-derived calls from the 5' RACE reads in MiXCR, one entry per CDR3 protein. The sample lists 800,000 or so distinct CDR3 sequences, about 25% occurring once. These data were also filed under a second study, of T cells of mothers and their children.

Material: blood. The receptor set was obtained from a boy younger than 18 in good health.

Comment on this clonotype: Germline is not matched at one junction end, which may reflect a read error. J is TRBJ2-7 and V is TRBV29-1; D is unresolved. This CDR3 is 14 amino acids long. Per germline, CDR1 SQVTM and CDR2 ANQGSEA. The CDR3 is CSVEDPKSSCEQYF. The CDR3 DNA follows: TGCAGCGTTGAAGATCCCAAGAGCTCCTGCGAGCAGTACTTC.

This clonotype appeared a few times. CDR3 in amino acids: CATSDFGNRGQGGTGELFF. In DNA form, the CDR3 reads TGTGCCACCAGTGATTTCGGCAACAGGGGGCAGGGTGGCACCGGGGAGCTGTTTTTT. This chain uses TRBV24-1 with TRBJ2-2; 9 bases line up with TRBD1. CDR3 size: 19 residues. The J segment lost 4 bases and the V segment lost 1 base, leaving 12 bases of the junction unmatched. Germline values: CDR1 KGHDR, CDR2 SFDVKD.

For the CDR3, the DNA is TGCGCCAGCAGCCAAGACGGAAGGCAGCGGGGCAAAAACATTCAGTACTTC. The encoded protein is CASSQDGRQRGKNIQYF. The rearrangement uses TRBV4-3 and TRBJ2-4; TRBD2 agrees at 7 bases. The CDR3 length is 17 residues. Germline CDR1 reads LGHNA; CDR2 reads YSLEER. After removal of 0 bases from V and 3 bases from J, the junction contained 8 bases not matched to a gene.

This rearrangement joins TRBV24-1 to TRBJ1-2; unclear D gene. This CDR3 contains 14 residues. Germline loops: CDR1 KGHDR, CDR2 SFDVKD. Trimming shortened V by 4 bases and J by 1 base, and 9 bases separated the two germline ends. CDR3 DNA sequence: TGTGCCACCAGTGACCCGGCCCGTAACTATGGCTACACCTTC. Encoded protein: CATSDPARNYGYTF.

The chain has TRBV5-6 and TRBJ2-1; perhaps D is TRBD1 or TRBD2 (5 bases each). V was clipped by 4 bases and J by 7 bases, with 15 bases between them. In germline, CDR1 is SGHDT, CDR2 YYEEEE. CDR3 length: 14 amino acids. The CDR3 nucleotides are TGTGCCAGCAGCCGACCCTCCTGGGGGAATGAGCAGTTCTTC. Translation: CASSRPSWGNEQFF.

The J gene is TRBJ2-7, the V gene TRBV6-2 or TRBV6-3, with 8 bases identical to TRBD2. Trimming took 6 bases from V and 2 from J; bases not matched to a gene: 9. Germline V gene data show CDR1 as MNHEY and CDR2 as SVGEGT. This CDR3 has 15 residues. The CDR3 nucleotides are TGTGCCAGCAGATCCGGGACTAGTTTTCCCTACGAGCAGTACTTC. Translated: CASRSGTSFPYEQYF.

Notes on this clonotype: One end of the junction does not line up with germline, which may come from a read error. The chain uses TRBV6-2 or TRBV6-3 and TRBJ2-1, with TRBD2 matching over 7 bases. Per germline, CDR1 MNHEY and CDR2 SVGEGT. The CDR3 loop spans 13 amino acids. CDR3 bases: TGTGCCAGCCGCGGGAGCCTTTACAATGAGCAATTCTTC. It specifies CASRGSLYNEQFF.

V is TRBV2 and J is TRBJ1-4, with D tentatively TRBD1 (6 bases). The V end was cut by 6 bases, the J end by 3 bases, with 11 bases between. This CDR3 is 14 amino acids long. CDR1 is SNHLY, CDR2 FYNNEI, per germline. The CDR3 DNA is TGTGCCAGCAGAGCAGGGGTGGCTAATGAAAAACTGTTTTTT. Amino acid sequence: CASRAGVANEKLFF.

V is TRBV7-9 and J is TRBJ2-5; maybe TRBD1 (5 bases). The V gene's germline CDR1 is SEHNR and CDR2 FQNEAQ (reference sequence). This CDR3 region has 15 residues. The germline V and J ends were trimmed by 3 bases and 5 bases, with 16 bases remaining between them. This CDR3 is CASSFHRRQGETQYF. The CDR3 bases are TGTGCCAGCAGCTTCCACCGTCGGCAGGGTGAGACCCAGTACTTC.

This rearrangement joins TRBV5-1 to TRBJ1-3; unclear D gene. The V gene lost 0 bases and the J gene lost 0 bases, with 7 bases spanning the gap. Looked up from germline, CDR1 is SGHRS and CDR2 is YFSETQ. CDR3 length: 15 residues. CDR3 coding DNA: TGCGCCAGCAGCTTGGAACAGAGCTCTGGAAACACCATATATTTT. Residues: CASSLEQSSGNTIYF. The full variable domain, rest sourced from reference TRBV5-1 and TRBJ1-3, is KAGVTQTPRYLIKTRGQQVTLSCSPISGHRSVSWYQQTPGQGLQFLFEYFSETQRNKGNFPGRFSGRQFSNSRSEMNVSTLELGDSALYLCASSLEQSSGNTIYFGEGSWLTVV.

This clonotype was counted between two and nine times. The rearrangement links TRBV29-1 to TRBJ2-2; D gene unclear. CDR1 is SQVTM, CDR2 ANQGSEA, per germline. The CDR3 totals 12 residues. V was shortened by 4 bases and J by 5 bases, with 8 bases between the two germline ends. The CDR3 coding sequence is TGCAGCGTTGTGGACCTTACCGGGGAGCTGTTTTTT. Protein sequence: CSVVDLTGELFF.

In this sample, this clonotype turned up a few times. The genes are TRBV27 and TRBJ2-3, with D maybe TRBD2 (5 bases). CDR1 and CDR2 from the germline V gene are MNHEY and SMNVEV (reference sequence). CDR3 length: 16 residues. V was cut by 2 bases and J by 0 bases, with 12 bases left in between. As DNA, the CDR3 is TGTGCCAGCAGTTTAGGTAACGGCGGGAGCACAGATACGCAGTATTTT. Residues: CASSLGNGGSTDTQYF.

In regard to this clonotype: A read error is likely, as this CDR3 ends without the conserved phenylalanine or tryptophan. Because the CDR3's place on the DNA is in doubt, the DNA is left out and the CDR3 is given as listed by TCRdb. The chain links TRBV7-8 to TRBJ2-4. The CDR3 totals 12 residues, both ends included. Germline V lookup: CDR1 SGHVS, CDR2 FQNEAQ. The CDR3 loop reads CASSLYKNIQHS.

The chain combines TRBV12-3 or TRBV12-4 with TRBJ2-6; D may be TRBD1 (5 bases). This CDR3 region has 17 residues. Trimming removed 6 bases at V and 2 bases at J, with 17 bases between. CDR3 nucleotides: TGTGCCAGCAGCCCGACAGCGAAACTAACTGGGGCCAACGTCCTGACTTTC. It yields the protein CASSPTAKLTGANVLTF.

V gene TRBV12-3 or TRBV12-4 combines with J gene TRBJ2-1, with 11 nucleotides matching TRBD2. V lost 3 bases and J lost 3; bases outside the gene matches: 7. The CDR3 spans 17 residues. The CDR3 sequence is CASSFGLAGAIYNEQFF. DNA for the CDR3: TGTGCCAGCAGTTTTGGACTAGCGGGCGCTATCTACAATGAGCAGTTCTTC.

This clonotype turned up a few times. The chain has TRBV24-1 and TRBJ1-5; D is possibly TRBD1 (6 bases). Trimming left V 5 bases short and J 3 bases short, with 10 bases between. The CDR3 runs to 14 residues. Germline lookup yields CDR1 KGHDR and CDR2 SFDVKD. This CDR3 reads CATSGGQFNQPQHF. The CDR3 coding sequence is TGTGCCACCAGTGGCGGACAGTTCAATCAGCCCCAGCATTTT.

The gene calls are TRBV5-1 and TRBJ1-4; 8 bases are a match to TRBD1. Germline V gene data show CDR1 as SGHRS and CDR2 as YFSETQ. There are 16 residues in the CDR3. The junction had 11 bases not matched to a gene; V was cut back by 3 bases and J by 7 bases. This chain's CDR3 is CASSSGGQGMVEKLFF. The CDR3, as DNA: TGCGCCAGCAGCTCGGGAGGACAGGGAATGGTTGAAAAACTGTTTTTT.

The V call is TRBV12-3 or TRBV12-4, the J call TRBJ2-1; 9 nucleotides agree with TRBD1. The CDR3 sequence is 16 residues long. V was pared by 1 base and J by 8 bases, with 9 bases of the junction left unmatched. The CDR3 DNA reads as TGTGCCAGCAGTTTAGTCTTAGGACAGGGGAGAGATGAGCAGTTCTTC. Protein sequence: CASSLVLGQGRDEQFF.

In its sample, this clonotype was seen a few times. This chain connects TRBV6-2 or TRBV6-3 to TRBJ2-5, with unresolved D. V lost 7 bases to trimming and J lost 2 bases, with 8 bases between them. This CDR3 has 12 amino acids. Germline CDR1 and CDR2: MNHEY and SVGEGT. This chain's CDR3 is CASNDPQETQYF. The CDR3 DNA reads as TGTGCCAGCAACGACCCTCAAGAGACCCAGTACTTC.

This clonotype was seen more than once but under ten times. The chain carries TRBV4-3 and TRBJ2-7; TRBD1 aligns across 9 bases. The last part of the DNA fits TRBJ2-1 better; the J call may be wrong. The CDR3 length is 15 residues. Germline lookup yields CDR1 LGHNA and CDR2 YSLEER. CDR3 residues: CASSLVGQGMNEQFF. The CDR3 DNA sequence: TGCGCCAGCAGCCTCGTTGGACAGGGGATGAATGAGCAGTTCTTC.

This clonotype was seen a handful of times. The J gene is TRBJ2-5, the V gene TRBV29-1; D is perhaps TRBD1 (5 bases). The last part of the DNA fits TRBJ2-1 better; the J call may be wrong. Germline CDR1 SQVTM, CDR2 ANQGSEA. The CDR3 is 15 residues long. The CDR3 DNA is TGCAGCGTTGAAGGAAGGGGTGGCGGTAACAATGAGCAGTTCTTC. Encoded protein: CSVEGRGGGNNEQFF.

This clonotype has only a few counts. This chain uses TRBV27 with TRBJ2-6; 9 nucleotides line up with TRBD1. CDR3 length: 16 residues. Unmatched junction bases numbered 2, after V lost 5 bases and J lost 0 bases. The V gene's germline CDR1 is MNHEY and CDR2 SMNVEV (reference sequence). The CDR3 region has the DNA TGTGCCAGCAGTATGACAGGGGGCTCTGGGGCCAACGTCCTGACTTTC. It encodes CASSMTGGSGANVLTF.

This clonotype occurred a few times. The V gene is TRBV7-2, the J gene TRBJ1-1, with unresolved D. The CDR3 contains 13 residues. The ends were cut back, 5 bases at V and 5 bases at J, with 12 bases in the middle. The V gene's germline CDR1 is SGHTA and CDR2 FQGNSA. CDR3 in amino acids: CASSPEVGTEAFF. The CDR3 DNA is TGTGCCAGCAGCCCAGAGGTGGGGACTGAAGCTTTCTTT.

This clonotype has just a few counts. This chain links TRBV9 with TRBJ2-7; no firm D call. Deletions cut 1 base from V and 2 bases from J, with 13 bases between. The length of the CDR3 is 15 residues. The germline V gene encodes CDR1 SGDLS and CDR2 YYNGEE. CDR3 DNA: TGTGCCAGCAGCGTAAGCGCCGGCCCCCCCTACGAGCAGTACTTC. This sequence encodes CASSVSAGPPYEQYF. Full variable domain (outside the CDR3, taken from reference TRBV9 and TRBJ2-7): DSGVTQTPKHLITATGQRVTLRCSPRSGDLSVYWYQQSLDQGLQFLIQYYNGEERAKGNILERFSAQQFPDLHSELNLSSLELGDSALYFCASSVSAGPPYEQYFGPGTRLTVT.

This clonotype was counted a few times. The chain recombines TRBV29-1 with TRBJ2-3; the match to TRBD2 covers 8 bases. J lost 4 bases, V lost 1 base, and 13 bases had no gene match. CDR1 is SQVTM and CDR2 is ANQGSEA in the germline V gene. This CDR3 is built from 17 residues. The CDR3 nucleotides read TGCAGCGTTGAAGGCCTCTTCGGGGGGGCCGGCGCAGATACGCAGTATTTT. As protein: CSVEGLFGGAGADTQYF.

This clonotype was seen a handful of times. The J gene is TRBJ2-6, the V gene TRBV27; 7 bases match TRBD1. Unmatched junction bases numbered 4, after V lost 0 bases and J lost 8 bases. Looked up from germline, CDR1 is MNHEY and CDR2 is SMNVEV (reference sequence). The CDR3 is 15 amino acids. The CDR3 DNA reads TGTGCCAGCAGTTTATCGACAGGGTACCCCAACGTCCTGACTTTC. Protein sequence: CASSLSTGYPNVLTF. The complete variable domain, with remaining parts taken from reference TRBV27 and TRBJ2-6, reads EAQVTQNPRYLITVTGKKLTVTCSQNMNHEYMSWYRQDPGLGLRQIYYSMNVEVTDKGDVPEGYKVSRKEKRNFPLILESPSPNQTSLYFCASSLSTGYPNVLTFGAGSRLTVL.